The source of this TCR beta chain is a study of CD8 T cells in ankylosing spondylitis. Trimming removed 5 bases at V and 6 bases at J, with 9 bases between. In germline, CDR1 is MNHEY, CDR2 SVGAGI. The CDR3 loop spans 12 amino acids. One entry per CDR3 protein results from TCRdb running MiXCR on the 5' RACE reads. The sample holds around 230,000 distinct CDR3 sequences; less than 10% are singletons and the top ten take 6.5% to 7%. This clonotype showed up many times. Sample: blood, either unsorted or a sorted T cell fraction (not recorded which). This chain connects TRBV6-5 to TRBJ2-3; D possibly corresponds to TRBD1 (5 bases). The source of this sequence is a male donor with ankylosing spondylitis or in good health (not recorded which). CDR3 DNA sequence: TGTGCCAGCAGTACAGCAGGGGATACGCAGTATTTT. Its protein is CASSTAGDTQYF.